This TCR beta chain stems from a study of a mutant IDH1 vaccine in newly diagnosed glioma. Per the germline V gene, CDR1 is SGHRS and CDR2 is YFSETQ. The germline V and J ends were trimmed by 4 bases and 0 bases, with 8 bases remaining between them. This CDR3 comprises 14 residues. In this sample, this clone turned up once. Time point specified: baseline, week 1 (first vaccination visit). Specified treatment: pre-vaccination baseline after standard-of-care therapy. Assay: immunoSEQ multiplex PCR; the TCRdb copy retains only in-frame clones and omits some. The data contain about 24,000 clones, approximately 93% of them seen just once; the ten biggest clones take up approximately 9.1%.

This sample comprised PBMCs, obtained from a glioma patient treated with radiotherapy, temozolomide or both. This clonotype was sampled from a young man with glioma. The chain employs TRBV5-1 and TRBJ1-3; D call uncertain. CDR3 sequence reads: CASSPALSGNTIYF. Here the CDR3 DNA reads TGCGCCAGCAGCCCGGCACTCTCTGGAAACACCATATATTTT.